The 12 T cell receptor beta chains listed next were all sequenced from one sample in a study of T cell changes during pregnancy in multiple sclerosis (dated by TCRdb to between 2018 and 2020). Library preparation used the immunoSEQ multiplex PCR assay. The immuneACCESS repertoire file appears here via TCRdb, limited to in-frame rearrangements. These files lack a portion of the clones; in checked studies, under half of the deficit traces to unresolved V genes, and the cause of the others is not known. In this sample the table shows roughly 50,000 clones, approximately 92% of which occur a single time. The ten largest clones add up to approximately 0.68% of the sample. Sequenced here: CD4+ T cells from peripheral blood mononuclear cells, sampled in the third trimester of pregnancy. These receptors all stem from a female donor with multiple sclerosis, enrolled in a pregnancy study.

This chain connects TRBV11-2 to TRBJ2-2, with D possibly matching TRBD1 (5 bases). The V end lost 4 bases, the J end lost 0 bases, and 18 bases lay between the germline ends. Germline V CDR1 and CDR2: SGHAT, FQNNGV. The CDR3 contains 18 residues. The CDR3 sequence is CASSSIIPGPTNTGELFF. CDR3 nucleotide sequence: TGTGCCAGCAGCTCAATAATACCAGGGCCGACGAACACCGGGGAGCTGTTTTTT.

The chain joins TRBV6-5 to TRBJ1-5; unclear D gene. Trimming left V 5 bases short and J 0 bases short, with 11 bases between. This CDR3 region has 15 residues. The germline CDR1 and CDR2 sequences are MNHEY and SVGAGI. This CDR3 reads CASSPSRGSNQPQHF. CDR3 in DNA: TGTGCCAGCAGTCCTTCGCGTGGTAGCAATCAGCCCCAGCATTTT.

The chain has TRBV23-1 and TRBJ1-1, with 9 nucleotides matching TRBD1. TRBV23-1 is recorded as an ORF, its role being uncertain. J gave up 2 bases and V 3 bases, and 13 bases lay outside the gene matches. This CDR3 comprises 18 residues. Here the CDR3 reads CASSHFTGTGRGNTEAFF. CDR3 sequence (DNA): TGCGCCAGCAGTCATTTTACCGGGACAGGGAGGGGTAACACTGAAGCTTTCTTT.

The chain joins TRBV5-1 to TRBJ2-7; maybe TRBD1 (5 bases). Trimming took 0 bases from V and 1 from J, leaving 8 bases between them. Per the germline V gene, CDR1 is SGHRS and CDR2 is YFSETQ. This CDR3 comprises 14 residues. The CDR3 nucleotides are TGCGCCAGCAGCTTGGATACAGGATCCTACGAGCAGTACTTC. Protein: CASSLDTGSYEQYF.

The J gene is TRBJ1-1, the V gene TRBV6-5, with 10 bases matching TRBD1. J gave up 5 bases and V 2 bases, and 2 bases lay outside the gene matches. Germline V gives CDR1 MNHEY, CDR2 SVGAGI. The CDR3 has 14 amino acids. The CDR3 sequence: CASSYMGQGTEAFF. The CDR3 region has the DNA TGTGCCAGCAGTTACATGGGACAGGGGACTGAAGCTTTCTTT.

In DNA, the CDR3 is TGTGCCAGCAGCTCCACTACAGGGATCAATCAGCCCCAGCATTTT. This gives the protein CASSSTTGINQPQHF. The chain uses TRBV7-6 and TRBJ1-5; maybe TRBD1 (6 bases). The length of the CDR3 is 15 residues. Per germline, CDR1 SGHVS and CDR2 FNYEAQ. V was trimmed by 4 bases and J by 3 bases, leaving 13 bases between them.

The chain carries TRBV5-6 and TRBJ1-5; 8 nucleotides align to TRBD1. This CDR3 comprises 13 residues. V shed 0 bases, J shed 9 bases, and the junction held 2 bases outside the gene matches. Germline CDR1 reads SGHDT; CDR2 reads YYEEEE. CDR3: CASSLVTGVPQHF. In nucleotides, the CDR3 is TGTGCCAGCAGCTTGGTGACAGGGGTGCCCCAGCATTTT. The whole variable domain, remainder taken from reference TRBV5-6 and TRBJ1-5, is DAGVTQSPTHLIKTRGQQVTLRCSPKSGHDTVSWYQQALGQGPQFIFQYYEEEERQRGNFPDRFSGHQFPNYSSELNVNALLLGDSALYLCASSLVTGVPQHFGDGTRLSIL.

The rearrangement links TRBV21-1 to TRBJ1-2. TRBV21-1 is annotated as a pseudogene. This CDR3 is 15 amino acids long. CDR3 amino acids: CASSKERASGYGYTF. As DNA, the CDR3 is TGTGCCAGCAGCAAAGAGAGGGCGTCCGGCTATGGCTACACCTTC.

Comment on this clone: This sample also contains other DNA sequences that code for the same CDR3. The V and J genes are TRBV18 and TRBJ1-3, with TRBD1 identical over 9 bases. CDR1 KGHSH and CDR2 LQKENI come from the germline V gene. J was trimmed by 0 bases and V by 3 bases; bases with no gene match: 3. The CDR3 consists of 16 residues. This chain's CDR3 is CASSPGQGGSGNTIYF. In nucleotides, the CDR3 is TGTGCCAGCTCACCGGGACAGGGCGGCTCTGGAAACACCATATATTTT.

The V gene is TRBV27, the J gene TRBJ2-3, with TRBD2 matching over 14 bases. The CDR3 is 15 residues long. V trimming: 7 bases; J trimming: 4 bases; junction bases outside the gene matches: 4. CDR1 and CDR2 (germline): MNHEY, SMNVEV (reference sequence). The CDR3 protein is CASTGTSGSADTQYF. For the CDR3, the DNA is TGTGCCAGCACAGGGACTAGCGGGAGTGCAGATACGCAGTATTTT.

The J gene is TRBJ2-3, the V gene TRBV9; the match to TRBD2 covers 7 bases. The V and J ends lost 2 bases and 2 bases, in that order; junction bases with no gene match: 8. The CDR3 is 16 residues long. From germline, CDR1 is SGDLS and CDR2 YYNGEE. DNA of the CDR3: TGTGCCAGCAGCGTTTCATCGGGGGGTCCCACAGATACGCAGTATTTT. Translation gives CASSVSSGGPTDTQYF.

Concerning this clone itself: Mismatch with germline at one junction end may stem from a read error. The rearrangement links TRBV28 to TRBJ1-2; D remains ambiguous. CDR3 length: 14 residues. Germline V gene lookup returns CDR1 MDHEN and CDR2 SYDVKM. CDR3 sequence: CASSYGVPLYGYTF. CDR3 in DNA: TGTGCCAGTAGTTACGGGGTCCCTCTCTATGGCTACACCTTC.